The 32 T cell receptor beta chains given below trace back to one sample, sequenced in a study of identical twins. Using its own MiXCR run on the 5' RACE reads, TCRdb lists one record per CDR3 protein. The table has some 690,000 distinct CDR3 sequences, around 21% seen once. These data were also filed under a second study, of T cells expressing NK-cell markers.

The sample taken for sequencing was PBMCs. Source of these receptors: a woman aged 18-29 years in good health.

This chain uses TRBV6-2 or TRBV6-3 with TRBJ2-2, with D possibly TRBD2 on 5 matching bases. In germline, CDR1 is MNHEY, CDR2 SVGEGT. V was clipped by 1 base and J by 6 bases, with 12 bases between them. CDR3 length equals 15 residues. CDR3 sequence reads: CASSYYPVGAGELFF. The CDR3 DNA follows: TGTGCCAGCAGTTACTATCCTGTCGGGGCCGGGGAGCTGTTTTTT.

V gene TRBV5-1 combines with J gene TRBJ2-7, with D possibly matching TRBD2 (6 bases). Germline lookup yields CDR1 SGHRS and CDR2 YFSETQ. This CDR3 has 16 residues. V gave up 0 bases and J gave up 4 bases, with 17 bases separating them. This CDR3 is CASSLGSRGGDYEQYF. CDR3 DNA: TGCGCCAGCAGCTTGGGTTCACGGGGAGGAGATTACGAGCAGTACTTC. The whole variable domain, remainder taken from reference TRBV5-1 and TRBJ2-7, is KAGVTQTPRYLIKTRGQQVTLSCSPISGHRSVSWYQQTPGQGLQFLFEYFSETQRNKGNFPGRFSGRQFSNSRSEMNVSTLELGDSALYLCASSLGSRGGDYEQYFGPGTRLTVT.

The table lists this clonotype with a few counts. The chain joins TRBV20-1 to TRBJ2-3; D tentatively fits TRBD1 or TRBD2 (5 bases each). The CDR3 is 12 residues long. Per germline, CDR1 DFQATT and CDR2 SNEGSKA (reference sequence). The CDR3 protein is CAGTPSTDTQYF. The CDR3 coding sequence is TGCGCTGGGACGCCTTCCACAGATACGCAGTATTTT.

The chain links TRBV7-2 to TRBJ2-7, with 10 bases identical to TRBD2. V dropped 2 bases and J dropped 12; count of bases not matched to a gene: 4. Germline V gene lookup returns CDR1 SGHTA and CDR2 FQGNSA. The CDR3 has 12 amino acids. This chain's CDR3 is CASSLPSGRVYF. CDR3 DNA sequence: TGTGCCAGCAGCTTACCGAGCGGGAGGGTGTACTTC.

This clonotype was counted a few times. The chain carries TRBV5-5 and TRBJ1-1; no firm D call. Trimming pared 7 bases from V and 4 bases from J, leaving 8 bases between. The germline V gene encodes CDR1 SGHKS and CDR2 YYEKEE (reference sequence). This CDR3 is built from 11 residues. CDR3 nucleotides: TGTGCCAGCCAAAGAGGCACTGAAGCTTTCTTT. Translation: CASQRGTEAFF.

This clonotype was observed a few times. Germline is not matched at one junction end, which may reflect a read error. The chain joins TRBV12-3 or TRBV12-4 to TRBJ2-7, with D perhaps being TRBD1 or TRBD2 (6 bases each). This CDR3 is 14 amino acids long. The CDR3 coding sequence is TGTGCCAGCAGTTCGGGACACGGGGGCTACCAGCAGTACTTC. As protein: CASSSGHGGYQQYF.

This clonotype was recorded at least ten times. The chain's CDR3 is CASSSTRFQETQYF. The CDR3 DNA is TGTGCCAGCAGCTCTACTAGATTCCAAGAGACCCAGTACTTC. The chain employs TRBV6-2 or TRBV6-3 and TRBJ2-5, with TRBD2 as a possible D gene (5 bases). The CDR3 contains 14 residues. CDR1 is MNHEY and CDR2 is SVGEGT in the germline V gene. Trimming removed 6 bases at V and 1 base at J, with 12 bases between.

The rearrangement joins TRBV20-1 to TRBJ2-7; 9 nucleotides line up with TRBD2. Germline assignment: CDR1 DFQATT and CDR2 SNEGSKA (reference sequence). J was trimmed by 1 base and V by 6 bases; bases with no gene match: 10. This CDR3 has 15 residues. This CDR3 reads CSASIGLANSYEQYF. The CDR3 DNA sequence: TGCAGTGCCTCGATTGGACTAGCGAATTCCTACGAGCAGTACTTC.

The genes are TRBV7-9 and TRBJ2-5; possible D gene TRBD2, 6 bases. With 7 bases removed from V and 1 base from J, the gap between germline ends came to 13 bases. The CDR3 is made up of 14 amino acids. Germline values: CDR1 SEHNR, CDR2 FQNEAQ (reference sequence). CDR3 nucleotide sequence: TGTGCCAGCACCTCCCGGGGGACCCAAGAGACCCAGTACTTC. Amino acid sequence: CASTSRGTQETQYF. Looking up the rest from reference TRBV7-9 and TRBJ2-5 gives the full variable domain: DTGVSQNPRHKITKRGQNVTFRCDPISEHNRLYWYRQTLGQGPEFLTYFQNEAQLEKSRLLSDRFSAERPKGSFSTLEIQRTEQGDSAMYLCASTSRGTQETQYFGPGTRLLVL.

This rearrangement joins TRBV4-3 to TRBJ2-1; 13 bases match TRBD2. Germline V gene data show CDR1 as LGHNA and CDR2 as YSLEER. This CDR3 contains 17 residues. Trimming cost V 0 bases and J 2 bases; bases outside gene matches: 1. CDR3 bases: TGCGCCAGCAGCCAAGAGACTAGCGGGAGGACCTACAATGAGCAGTTCTTC. Its protein is CASSQETSGRTYNEQFF.

This clonotype was seen a handful of times. The V gene is TRBV4-3, the J gene TRBJ2-1; unclear D gene. Trimming removed 0 bases at V and 10 bases at J, with 13 bases between. The germline CDR1 and CDR2 sequences are LGHNA and YSLEER. This CDR3 has 14 amino acids. The CDR3 is CASSQEVRKTEQFF. The CDR3 DNA is TGCGCCAGCAGCCAAGAGGTCAGGAAAACGGAGCAGTTCTTC.

This clonotype was recorded at least ten times. The chain joins TRBV4-3 to TRBJ2-1, with D maybe TRBD2 (6 bases). Between the trimmed V and J ends, which lost 0 bases and 10 bases, there was a span of 25 bases. The germline V gene encodes CDR1 LGHNA and CDR2 YSLEER. This CDR3 contains 18 residues. The CDR3 loop is CASSQDPGNGRGGGEQFF. The CDR3 DNA reads TGCGCCAGCAGCCAAGATCCAGGGAACGGGCGGGGAGGTGGGGAGCAGTTCTTC.

This clonotype has just a few counts. The J gene is TRBJ2-1, the V gene TRBV3-1; no definite D call. The germline V gene encodes CDR1 LGHDT and CDR2 YNNKEL (reference sequence). V was clipped by 1 base and J by 5 bases, with 9 bases between them. This CDR3 has 14 residues. The DNA for the CDR3 is TGTGCCAGCAGCCAAGTAGCCATAGACAATGAGCAGTTCTTC. Amino acids: CASSQVAIDNEQFF.

The J gene is TRBJ1-1, the V gene TRBV6-5; tentatively, D is TRBD1 (5 bases). Germline CDR1 and CDR2: MNHEY and SVGAGI. The V end lost 4 bases, the J end lost 0 bases, and 15 bases lay between the germline ends. There are 16 residues in the CDR3. CDR3: CASSSGDEVVNTEAFF. The CDR3 nucleotides are TGTGCCAGCAGTTCGGGGGATGAGGTAGTGAACACTGAAGCTTTCTTT.

In this sample, this clonotype turned up a few times. The chain uses TRBV12-3 or TRBV12-4 and TRBJ1-5, with unresolved D. V lost 2 bases and J 2 bases, leaving 19 bases between the germline ends. The CDR3 spans 18 residues. The CDR3 loop is CASSLRVTAKGGNQPQHF. DNA for the CDR3: TGTGCCAGCAGTTTACGGGTTACAGCTAAGGGTGGCAATCAGCCCCAGCATTTT.

This clonotype was detected only a few times. The chain is built from TRBV7-2 and TRBJ1-4, with 9 bases identical to TRBD1. Germline V gives CDR1 SGHTA, CDR2 FQGNSA. J was trimmed by 5 bases and V by 8 bases; bases with no gene match: 3. The CDR3 covers 13 residues. The CDR3 here is CASAGTGNEKLFF. CDR3 DNA: TGTGCCAGCGCCGGGACAGGGAATGAAAAACTGTTTTTT.

The CDR3, as DNA: TGTGCCAGCAGTTCTCTGGCTAGCGGGAGGGTCGAGCAGTTCTTC. It is translated as CASSSLASGRVEQFF. The chain uses TRBV9 and TRBJ2-1, with TRBD2 matching over 12 bases. There are 15 residues in the CDR3. Germline V gene sequence: CDR1 SGDLS, CDR2 YYNGEE. V trimming: 5 bases; J trimming: 10 bases; junction bases outside the gene matches: 10.

The rearrangement joins TRBV7-6 to TRBJ2-6; no clear D gene. The germline V and J ends were trimmed by 4 bases and 0 bases, with 13 bases remaining between them. Germline loops: CDR1 SGHVS, CDR2 FNYEAQ. The length of the CDR3 is 17 residues. CDR3 in DNA: TGTGCCAGCAGCTCGCTCGACACGGGCTCTGGGGCCAACGTCCTGACTTTC. It yields the protein CASSSLDTGSGANVLTF.

The chain has TRBV11-2 and TRBJ2-1; D remains ambiguous. V lost 5 bases, J lost 8 bases, and 10 bases lay in between. This CDR3 has 12 residues. The germline V gene encodes CDR1 SGHAT and CDR2 FQNNGV. The CDR3 loop is CASSHGWDEQFF. The DNA of the CDR3 is TGTGCCAGCAGCCACGGCTGGGATGAGCAGTTCTTC.

Only a few counts were recorded for this clonotype. The rearrangement uses TRBV20-1 and TRBJ2-7; no definite D call. The CDR3 has 15 residues. The V gene's germline CDR1 is DFQATT and CDR2 SNEGSKA (reference sequence). Trimming removed 0 bases from V and 6 bases from J, with 18 bases in between. CDR3 coding DNA: TGCAGTGCTAGAGACCCCAATAAGGCAGGTGCCGAGCAGTACTTC. This sequence encodes CSARDPNKAGAEQYF.

This clonotype came up a few times. The genes are TRBV4-1 and TRBJ2-7; the match to TRBD1 covers 7 bases. There are 14 residues in the CDR3. Germline values: CDR1 MGHRA, CDR2 YSYEKL. J was trimmed by 5 bases and V by 4 bases; bases with no gene match: 8. The CDR3 DNA follows: TGCGCCAGCAGCCCAAACAGGGGTATCAACGAGCAGTACTTC. Protein sequence: CASSPNRGINEQYF.

This clonotype was detected only a few times. The chain joins TRBV7-9 to TRBJ2-5, with no clear D. Germline V gene sequence: CDR1 SEHNR, CDR2 FQNEAQ (reference sequence). The CDR3 has 15 residues. The V end lost 1 base, the J end lost 4 bases, and 13 bases lay between the germline ends. CDR3 residues: CASSLGAPSGETQYF. The CDR3 nucleotides read TGTGCCAGCAGCTTAGGGGCTCCGTCCGGAGAGACCCAGTACTTC.

This clonotype has a count of ten or more. V is TRBV20-1 and J is TRBJ2-1; D ambiguous. The V and J ends lost 7 bases and 9 bases respectively, with 7 bases between them. The CDR3 runs to 9 residues. CDR1 and CDR2 (germline): DFQATT, SNEGSKA (reference sequence). The CDR3 is CSVGIEQFF. The CDR3 DNA sequence: TGCAGTGTGGGTATTGAGCAGTTCTTC.

The rearrangement uses TRBV10-3 and TRBJ2-2; TRBD2 matches at 10 bases. From germline, CDR1 is ENHRY and CDR2 SYGVKD. Trimming at V came to 5 bases and at J to 0 bases, leaving 12 bases not matched to a gene. The CDR3 consists of 19 residues. This chain's CDR3 is CAISTTTTGLAANTGELFF. The CDR3 region has the DNA TGTGCCATCAGTACGACAACAACCGGACTAGCGGCGAACACCGGGGAGCTGTTTTTT.

The CDR3: CASSQAWGQPNTGELFF. In DNA form, the CDR3 reads TGTGCCAGCAGCCAAGCATGGGGACAGCCTAACACCGGGGAGCTGTTTTTT. This rearrangement joins TRBV3-1 to TRBJ2-2, with 7 bases aligning to TRBD1. Germline loops: CDR1 LGHDT, CDR2 YNNKEL (reference sequence). V was clipped by 1 base and J by 2 bases; unmatched bases: 7. CDR3 length: 17 residues.

V usage is TRBV20-1 and J usage is TRBJ2-1, with 10 nucleotides matching TRBD1. This CDR3 has 14 residues. Per germline, CDR1 DFQATT and CDR2 SNEGSKA (reference sequence). Here the CDR3 reads CSGTGVRTNNEQFF. The CDR3 bases are TGCAGCGGGACAGGGGTTAGAACAAACAATGAGCAGTTCTTC.

There are many counts of this clonotype. The chain links TRBV5-1 to TRBJ2-1, with 7 bases that match TRBD2. V gave up 2 bases and J gave up 9 bases; unmatched junction bases: 2. This CDR3 comprises 12 residues. The germline V gene has CDR1 SGHRS and CDR2 YFSETQ. The CDR3 loop reads CASSLTSVEQFF. The CDR3 DNA is TGCGCCAGCAGCTTAACTAGCGTTGAGCAGTTCTTC. Filled out from reference TRBV5-1 and TRBJ2-1, the complete variable domain reads KAGVTQTPRYLIKTRGQQVTLSCSPISGHRSVSWYQQTPGQGLQFLFEYFSETQRNKGNFPGRFSGRQFSNSRSEMNVSTLELGDSALYLCASSLTSVEQFFGPGTRLTVL.

In DNA form, the CDR3 reads TGTGCCAGCTCTGGGAGAGCCACCGGGGAGCTGTTTTTT. This encodes CASSGRATGELFF. The chain uses TRBV6-6 and TRBJ2-2; maybe TRBD2 (5 bases). Trimming pared 8 bases from V and 4 bases from J, leaving 11 bases between. CDR1 MNHNY and CDR2 SVGAGI come from the germline V gene (reference sequence). CDR3 length: 13 amino acids.

The J gene is TRBJ1-2, the V gene TRBV20-1, with 9 bases aligning to TRBD1. The trim removed 0 bases at V and 4 bases at J, leaving 6 bases unmatched. The V gene's germline CDR1 is DFQATT and CDR2 SNEGSKA (reference sequence). The CDR3 contains 15 residues. The DNA for the CDR3 is TGCAGTGCTAGAGATATGGGACAGGGAATCTATGGCTACACCTTC. This codes for CSARDMGQGIYGYTF.

This rearrangement joins TRBV28 to TRBJ2-1; no definite D call. V lost 2 bases to trimming and J lost 7 bases, with 15 bases between them. CDR1 and CDR2 (germline): MDHEN, SYDVKM. This CDR3 has 15 amino acids. This CDR3 reads CASSLPLPVRNEQFF. The CDR3 region has the DNA TGTGCCAGCAGTTTACCCTTGCCCGTCAGGAATGAGCAGTTCTTC.

The V call is TRBV12-3 or TRBV12-4, the J call TRBJ2-3, with 10 bases lining up with TRBD2. The V segment lost 4 bases and the J segment 2 bases; nucleotides outside the gene matches: 9. The CDR3 contains 17 residues. The CDR3 spells CASSSRTSGIFTDTQYF. The CDR3 bases are TGTGCCAGCAGTTCCCGGACTAGCGGCATCTTCACAGATACGCAGTATTTT.

The J gene is TRBJ2-7, the V gene TRBV11-2; D unresolved. Trimming cost V 4 bases and J 6 bases, with 10 bases left between them. Germline lookup yields CDR1 SGHAT and CDR2 FQNNGV. This CDR3 has 12 residues. As DNA, the CDR3 is TGTGCCAGCAGCTCACCGCGAGGCGAGCAGTACTTC. Translated, it gives CASSSPRGEQYF.